The 31 T cell receptor beta chains presented below share a single source sample, sequenced in a study of blood T cell repertoires in COVID-19. The protocol was immunoSEQ multiplex PCR, while the TCRdb copy is restricted to in-frame clones and leaves out a portion. This table has roughly 180,000 clones, about 86% appearing once. Sequenced: peripheral blood. The receptors derive from a young man with acute or convalescent COVID-19.

The genes are TRBV6-1 and TRBJ1-6, with TRBD1 matching over 7 bases. The germline V gene encodes CDR1 MNHNS and CDR2 SASEGT. The V and J ends lost 3 bases and 6 bases, in that order; junction bases with no gene match: 2. CDR3 length: 14 residues. CDR3 region: CASSEDRLNSPLHF. CDR3 DNA sequence: TGTGCCAGCAGTGAGGACAGGCTTAATTCACCCCTCCACTTT.

V and J are TRBV2 and TRBJ1-5; a possible D gene is TRBD1 (5 bases). The CDR3 runs 12 residues. CDR1 and CDR2 from the germline V gene are SNHLY and FYNNEI. V lost 10 bases and J 4 bases, leaving 11 bases between the germline ends. The CDR3 region is CATSGGNQPQHF. The CDR3 DNA reads as TGTGCCACCTCCGGGGGGAATCAGCCCCAGCATTTT.

The chain is built from TRBV5-1 and TRBJ1-4, with a possible D match to TRBD1 (6 bases). Germline assignment: CDR1 SGHRS and CDR2 YFSETQ. This CDR3 comprises 16 residues. Trimming left V 5 bases short and J 0 bases short, with 14 bases between. In nucleotides, the CDR3 is TGCGCCAGCAGTCAAGGACAGCTTTCAACTAATGAAAAACTGTTTTTT. It yields the protein CASSQGQLSTNEKLFF.

The chain links TRBV5-6 to TRBJ2-3, with TRBD2 identical over 10 bases. Germline V gives CDR1 SGHDT, CDR2 YYEEEE. Unmatched junction bases numbered 11, after V lost 3 bases and J lost 4 bases. The CDR3 sequence is 17 residues long. The CDR3 protein is CASSSQRVAGGADTQYF. In nucleotides, the CDR3 is TGTGCCAGCAGCTCCCAGCGTGTAGCGGGGGGCGCAGATACGCAGTATTTT. The complete variable domain, with remaining parts taken from reference TRBV5-6 and TRBJ2-3, reads DAGVTQSPTHLIKTRGQQVTLRCSPKSGHDTVSWYQQALGQGPQFIFQYYEEEERQRGNFPDRFSGHQFPNYSSELNVNALLLGDSALYLCASSSQRVAGGADTQYFGPGTRLTVL.

The rearrangement uses TRBV18 and TRBJ2-2; TRBD1 agrees at 7 bases. Germline V gene data show CDR1 as KGHSH and CDR2 as LQKENI. The CDR3 spans 15 residues. J lost 5 bases, V lost 3 bases, and 6 bases had no gene match. CDR3 DNA: TGTGCCAGCTCACCCAGGACAGGAGAAACCGGGGAGCTGTTTTTT. It translates to CASSPRTGETGELFF.

The DNA for the CDR3 is TGTGCCATCAGTCCGGCGGGGGCTGGAGATACGCAGTATTTT. Translated, it gives CAISPAGAGDTQYF. V gene TRBV10-3 combines with J gene TRBJ2-3, with a weak D call TRBD2 (7 bases). CDR3 length equals 14 residues. CDR1 is ENHRY and CDR2 is SYGVKD in the germline V gene. Deletions cut 5 bases from V and 5 bases from J, with 14 bases between.

This clone was found once. For the CDR3, the DNA is TGTGCCTGGAGTGTACTAACCGGGGGGGAGCTGTTTTTT. Amino acids: CAWSVLTGGELFF. The J gene is TRBJ2-2, the V gene TRBV30; D not resolved. Trimming removed 0 bases at V and 8 bases at J, with 10 bases between. The germline CDR1 and CDR2 sequences are GTSNPN and SVGIG (reference sequence). The CDR3 spans 13 residues.

This clone was recorded a few times. The gene calls are TRBV30 and TRBJ2-2, with 8 nucleotides matching TRBD2. This CDR3 contains 17 residues. The J segment lost 4 bases and the V segment lost 0 bases, leaving 10 bases of the junction unmatched. The germline V gene has CDR1 GTSNPN and CDR2 SVGIG (reference sequence). CDR3 sequence (DNA): TGTGCCTGGAGTGTACTGGAGCGGGGGTTCTCCACCGGGGAGCTGTTTTTT. As protein: CAWSVLERGFSTGELFF.

This chain uses TRBV11-2 with TRBJ2-1, with 9 positions matching TRBD1. V was clipped by 5 bases and J by 8 bases; unmatched bases: 16. The CDR3 is 17 amino acids. Germline V CDR1 and CDR2: SGHAT, FQNNGV. The CDR3 loop reads CASSPLAGTGRTDEQFF. The CDR3 DNA is TGTGCCAGCAGCCCCCTGGCCGGGACAGGGAGAACGGATGAGCAGTTCTTC.

CDR3: CASSLSVRETQYF. Here the CDR3 DNA reads TGTGCCAGCAGTTTATCGGTCAGAGAGACCCAGTACTTC. The chain uses TRBV27 and TRBJ2-5; D is undetermined. Trimming pared 0 bases from V and 4 bases from J, leaving 6 bases between. CDR3 length equals 13 residues. Germline V gene lookup returns CDR1 MNHEY and CDR2 SMNVEV (reference sequence).

In DNA form, the CDR3 reads TGTGCCAGCAGCTTGGACTTTGCGGGACTATCTGAAGCTTTCTTT. Its protein product is CASSLDFAGLSEAFF. The chain links TRBV5-5 to TRBJ1-1; weak D call: TRBD1 (5 bases). The CDR3 runs to 15 residues. V was shortened by 0 bases and J by 6 bases, with 15 bases between the two germline ends. Germline CDR1 is SGHKS and CDR2 is YYEKEE (reference sequence).

This clone has just one count. The chain combines TRBV30 with TRBJ1-4; TRBD1 is a possible D gene (6 bases). Germline assignment: CDR1 GTSNPN and CDR2 SVGIG (reference sequence). The V end lost 1 base, the J end lost 1 base, and 7 bases lay between the germline ends. This CDR3 has 14 amino acids. CDR3 sequence: CAWSGTETNEKLFF. The CDR3 DNA is TGTGCCTGGAGTGGGACAGAAACTAATGAAAAACTGTTTTTT.

V gene TRBV19 combines with J gene TRBJ2-4; D is possibly TRBD2 (6 bases). Trimming took off 5 bases at V and 8 bases at J, with 19 bases between the two ends. The germline gives CDR1 LNHDA, CDR2 SQIVND (reference sequence). The CDR3 spans 15 residues. CDR3 nucleotides: TGTGCCAGTAGTCCCGGGACTTCGAGGGTAGACATTCAGTACTTC. It is translated as CASSPGTSRVDIQYF.

This chain links TRBV10-3 with TRBJ1-5; D unresolved. There are 16 residues in the CDR3. V dropped 2 bases and J dropped 1 base, with 12 bases sitting between them. Per the germline V gene, CDR1 is ENHRY and CDR2 is SYGVKD. The chain's CDR3 is CAISEEGPGSNQPQHF. In DNA form, the CDR3 reads TGTGCCATCAGTGAGGAAGGACCGGGAAGCAATCAGCCCCAGCATTTT.

The V and J genes are TRBV19 and TRBJ1-6; possibly TRBD1 for D (6 bases). The CDR3 runs to 18 residues. Germline CDR1 LNHDA, CDR2 SQIVND (reference sequence). Trimming removed 3 bases at V and 0 bases at J, with 15 bases between. The CDR3 is CASSMGTQGSSYNSPLHF. For the CDR3, the DNA is TGTGCCAGTAGTATGGGGACACAGGGCAGCTCCTATAATTCACCCCTCCACTTT.

The chain combines TRBV12-3 or TRBV12-4 with TRBJ1-5; D not resolved. Trimming shortened V by 2 bases and J by 6 bases, and 8 bases separated the two germline ends. This CDR3 region has 13 residues. CDR3 in DNA: TGTGCCAGCAGTTTATTTACCGGTCAGCCCCAGCATTTT. As protein: CASSLFTGQPQHF.

V is TRBV4-2 and J is TRBJ2-3; 11 bases are shared with TRBD2. V lost 5 bases and J lost 2; bases outside the gene matches: 9. This CDR3 is 17 amino acids long. Germline V gene sequence: CDR1 LGHNA, CDR2 YNFKEQ. Here the CDR3 reads CASSTWTSGSTTDTQYF. The CDR3 DNA reads as TGTGCCAGCAGCACTTGGACTAGCGGGTCCACCACAGATACGCAGTATTTT.

The J gene is TRBJ1-1, the V gene TRBV2; no firm D call. Germline CDR1 and CDR2: SNHLY and FYNNEI. V lost 4 bases, J lost 3 bases, and 12 bases lay in between. This CDR3 is 14 amino acids long. The CDR3 coding sequence is TGTGCCAGCAGTGTTGGCCCCCGGGACACTGAAGCTTTCTTT. Translated, it gives CASSVGPRDTEAFF.

The gene calls are TRBV15 and TRBJ2-5; tentatively, D is TRBD2 (6 bases). Trimming took off 3 bases at V and 4 bases at J, with 12 bases between the two ends. Germline CDR1 and CDR2: LNHNV and YYDKDF (reference sequence). The CDR3 is 14 residues long. The CDR3 loop is CATSRELAGETQYF. CDR3 nucleotides: TGTGCCACCAGCAGGGAACTAGCCGGAGAGACCCAGTACTTC.

The chain joins TRBV24-1 to TRBJ1-1, with D possibly TRBD1 on 6 matching bases. This CDR3 region has 13 residues. CDR1 is KGHDR and CDR2 is SFDVKD in the germline V gene. V lost 1 base and J lost 10, with 12 bases in between. The CDR3 DNA is TGTGCCACCAGTGATTTTGAGGGGGAATCAGCTTTCTTT. It translates to CATSDFEGESAFF.

V is TRBV7-9 and J is TRBJ2-7; TRBD1 matches 10 bases. The CDR3 has 15 residues. With V trimmed by 0 bases and J by 5 bases, 4 bases remained unmatched. Germline-derived CDR1 and CDR2 are SEHNR and FQNEAQ (reference sequence). In DNA, the CDR3 is TGTGCCAGCAGCTTAGCGGGGACAGGGGTCCACGAGCAGTACTTC. This encodes CASSLAGTGVHEQYF. Drawing the rest from reference TRBV7-9 and TRBJ2-7, the complete variable domain is DTGVSQNPRHKITKRGQNVTFRCDPISEHNRLYWYRQTLGQGPEFLTYFQNEAQLEKSRLLSDRFSAERPKGSFSTLEIQRTEQGDSAMYLCASSLAGTGVHEQYFGPGTRLTVT.

V and J are TRBV5-1 and TRBJ1-1, with D unclear. CDR3 size: 13 residues. The germline CDR1 and CDR2 sequences are SGHRS and YFSETQ. Trimming took off 2 bases at V and 1 base at J, with 6 bases between the two ends. CDR3 coding DNA: TGCGCCAGCAGCTTCACAGCGAACACTGAAGCTTTCTTT. The encoded protein is CASSFTANTEAFF.

This clone was counted between two and nine times. The gene calls are TRBV5-4 and TRBJ1-5; D is perhaps TRBD1 (5 bases). Trimming took 2 bases from V and 0 from J, leaving 21 bases between them. CDR3 length equals 19 residues. Germline CDR1 and CDR2: SGHNT and YYREEE (reference sequence). CDR3 coding DNA: TGTGCCAGCAGCTTTGGAAGGGGCGACCCCCCATATAGCAATCAGCCCCAGCATTTT. It is translated as CASSFGRGDPPYSNQPQHF.

The chain joins TRBV7-2 to TRBJ1-2, with D possibly being TRBD1 (5 bases). V lost 7 bases and J lost 4, with 13 bases in between. In germline, CDR1 is SGHTA, CDR2 FQGNSA. CDR3 length: 13 residues. DNA of the CDR3: TGTGCCAGCACCCCAGGGCTGGTCTATGGCTACACCTTC. It specifies CASTPGLVYGYTF.

This clone has just one count. The rearrangement joins TRBV5-1 to TRBJ1-2; TRBD1 matches 11 bases. CDR3 length: 16 amino acids. Looked up from germline, CDR1 is SGHRS and CDR2 is YFSETQ. The ends lost 4 bases at V and 4 bases at J; junction bases unmatched: 9. This chain's CDR3 is CASSTDRTGGSYGYTF. The CDR3 bases are TGCGCCAGCAGCACGGACAGGACAGGGGGCTCCTATGGCTACACCTTC.

This clone was recorded once. The rearrangement uses TRBV6-5 and TRBJ2-3; 9 nucleotides match TRBD1. The germline gives CDR1 MNHEY, CDR2 SVGAGI. This CDR3 contains 15 residues. Trimming took 5 bases from V and 3 from J; bases not matched to a gene: 6. CDR3 amino acids: CASSHWTGETDTQYF. The CDR3 DNA reads as TGTGCCAGCAGTCATTGGACAGGGGAAACAGATACGCAGTATTTT.

This clone was picked up one time. The chain joins TRBV3-1 (or the pseudogene TRBV3-2) to TRBJ2-2; 7 nucleotides match TRBD1. Trimming took 0 bases from V and 5 from J; bases not matched to a gene: 6. Germline CDR1 LGHDT, CDR2 YNNKEL (reference sequence). The CDR3 sequence is 16 residues long. The chain's CDR3 is CASSQDLTGTTGELFF. CDR3 DNA sequence: TGTGCCAGCAGCCAAGACTTGACAGGGACGACCGGGGAGCTGTTTTTT.

This clone was seen a single time. This chain joins TRBV24-1 and TRBJ1-3; TRBD1 might be the D (6 bases). This CDR3 is 18 amino acids long. In germline, CDR1 is KGHDR, CDR2 SFDVKD. V lost 4 bases and J 4 bases, leaving 22 bases between the germline ends. CDR3 sequence reads: CATSEPRDKTKFGNTIYF. The CDR3 region has the DNA TGTGCCACCAGTGAGCCCCGGGACAAGACCAAGTTCGGAAACACCATATATTTT.

The V gene is TRBV7-3, the J gene TRBJ1-2; 12 positions match TRBD1. This CDR3 has 15 residues. Germline values: CDR1 SGHTA, CDR2 FQGTGA. The J segment lost 8 bases and the V segment lost 3 bases, leaving 7 bases of the junction unmatched. The CDR3 sequence is CASSFTGTGGEGYTF. The CDR3, as DNA: TGTGCCAGCAGCTTTACCGGGACAGGGGGCGAAGGCTACACCTTC.

V usage is TRBV5-6 and J usage is TRBJ1-6, with TRBD1 matching 9 bases. This CDR3 has 16 amino acids. Germline CDR1 and CDR2: SGHDT and YYEEEE. The trim removed 5 bases at V and 7 bases at J, leaving 10 bases unmatched. The CDR3 region has the DNA TGTGCCAGCAGTCGCAAAGGGACAGGGAAGAATTCACCCCTCCACTTT. It translates to CASSRKGTGKNSPLHF.

Only one count was recorded for this clone. This chain connects TRBV30 to TRBJ2-1; a weak D match, TRBD2 (5 bases). V lost 4 bases to trimming and J lost 4 bases, with 20 bases between them. The CDR3 extends over 16 amino acids. Germline assignment: CDR1 GTSNPN and CDR2 SVGIG (reference sequence). In DNA, the CDR3 is TGTGCCTGGAAAGGACTCTCCGCCGGCCTTTACAATGAGCAGTTCTTC. Its protein is CAWKGLSAGLYNEQFF.